These 26 T cell receptor beta chains were all obtained from the same sample, sequenced in a study of cytomegalovirus exposure and HLA in healthy donors. The method was immunoSEQ multiplex PCR; TCRdb's version includes in-frame clones alone and lacks a portion of them. Here the sample spans about 100,000 clones, almost 96% being singletons. Material for sequencing was PBMCs. The source of these receptors is a woman aged 18-29 years in good health and CMV-seronegative.

The V gene is TRBV30, the J gene TRBJ1-5; tentative D call: TRBD1 (5 bases). This CDR3 region has 15 residues. Trimming cost V 3 bases and J 5 bases, with 17 bases left between them. Germline assignment: CDR1 GTSNPN and CDR2 SVGIG (reference sequence). CDR3 DNA: TGTGCCTGGAGCCCTCCCGGGGGGAGTTATCAGCCCCAGCATTTT. Residues: CAWSPPGGSYQPQHF.

The rearrangement links TRBV7-8 to TRBJ2-6; D might be TRBD2 (6 bases). Germline CDR1 SGHVS, CDR2 FQNEAQ. The CDR3 contains 16 residues. With 1 base removed from V and 1 base from J, the gap between germline ends came to 8 bases. This CDR3 reads CASSLDRESGANVLTF. The CDR3, as DNA: TGTGCCAGCAGCTTAGATCGGGAGTCTGGGGCCAACGTCCTGACTTTC.

This clone was observed once. The chain carries TRBV7-9 and TRBJ2-7; D perhaps matches TRBD1 (6 bases). CDR1 and CDR2 from the germline V gene are SEHNR and FQNEAQ (reference sequence). V was trimmed by 1 base and J by 6 bases, leaving 7 bases between them. CDR3 size: 12 residues. Here the CDR3 DNA reads TGTGCCAGCAGCTTAGAGGGGGTCGAGCAGTACTTC. This codes for CASSLEGVEQYF.

V usage is TRBV7-9 and J usage is TRBJ1-1; 8 nucleotides match TRBD1. CDR3 length: 15 amino acids. In germline, CDR1 is SEHNR, CDR2 FQNEAQ (reference sequence). The V gene end was trimmed by 0 bases and the J gene end by 1 base; junction bases not matched to a gene: 1. CDR3 in amino acids: CASSLAGQGNTEAFF. CDR3 DNA: TGTGCCAGCAGCTTAGCAGGACAGGGGAACACTGAAGCTTTCTTT.

The chain joins TRBV7-2 to TRBJ2-2, with TRBD2 identical over 11 bases. The trim removed 2 bases at V and 5 bases at J, leaving 4 bases unmatched. The CDR3 is 16 residues long. The germline V gene has CDR1 SGHTA and CDR2 FQGNSA. Written as DNA, the CDR3 is TGTGCCAGCAGCTTAATAGCGGGGGGGCGTACCGGGGAGCTGTTTTTT. This sequence encodes CASSLIAGGRTGELFF.

V usage is TRBV5-4 and J usage is TRBJ1-3; 7 bases fit TRBD1. The CDR3 loop spans 14 amino acids. Trimming cost V 3 bases and J 4 bases; bases outside gene matches: 4. Germline V gene data show CDR1 as SGHNT and CDR2 as YYREEE (reference sequence). This chain's CDR3 is CASSYDRVGNTIYF. In DNA, the CDR3 is TGTGCCAGCAGCTACGACAGGGTCGGAAACACCATATATTTT.

The chain links TRBV5-6 to TRBJ2-3; the D gene is possibly TRBD1 (5 bases). The CDR3 has 14 amino acids. V was shortened by 4 bases and J by 2 bases, with 11 bases between the two germline ends. Germline CDR1 reads SGHDT; CDR2 reads YYEEEE. In nucleotides, the CDR3 is TGTGCCAGCAGCCAGGACACCTACACAGATACGCAGTATTTT. This encodes CASSQDTYTDTQYF. The full variable domain, rest sourced from reference TRBV5-6 and TRBJ2-3, is DAGVTQSPTHLIKTRGQQVTLRCSPKSGHDTVSWYQQALGQGPQFIFQYYEEEERQRGNFPDRFSGHQFPNYSSELNVNALLLGDSALYLCASSQDTYTDTQYFGPGTRLTVL.

This clone was seen a single time. The V call is TRBV5-5, the J call TRBJ1-5; unclear D gene. Germline CDR1 SGHKS, CDR2 YYEKEE (reference sequence). The CDR3 consists of 15 residues. V lost 0 bases and J 0 bases, leaving 7 bases between the germline ends. The CDR3 sequence is CASSLGSNSNQPQHF. The DNA for the CDR3 is TGTGCCAGCAGCTTGGGCAGTAATAGCAATCAGCCCCAGCATTTT.

In its sample, this clone was seen once. This rearrangement joins TRBV6-5 to TRBJ2-5, with 11 bases lining up with TRBD2. The CDR3 contains 15 residues. Germline V gene data show CDR1 as MNHEY and CDR2 as SVGAGI. The V and J ends lost 6 bases and 1 base, in that order; junction bases with no gene match: 4. CDR3 loop: CASRASGGTQETQYF. The CDR3 coding sequence is TGTGCCAGCAGAGCTAGCGGGGGGACCCAAGAGACCCAGTACTTC.

This chain joins TRBV5-8 and TRBJ2-3, with 9 bases matching TRBD1. Germline V CDR1 and CDR2: SGHTS, YDEGEE. This CDR3 contains 15 residues. V shed 3 bases and J 2 bases; nucleotides not matched to a gene: 4. The CDR3 nucleotides are TGTGCCAGCAGCTCCGGGACAGGGTACACAGATACGCAGTATTTT. Protein product: CASSSGTGYTDTQYF.

The chain has TRBV10-3 and TRBJ1-5; D gene unclear. V was cut by 2 bases and J by 0 bases, with 11 bases left in between. CDR3 length equals 16 residues. Germline loops: CDR1 ENHRY, CDR2 SYGVKD. The CDR3 DNA reads as TGTGCCATCAGTGAGCGCGGCGGGAGTAGCAATCAGCCCCAGCATTTT. This translates into CAISERGGSSNQPQHF.

The chain links TRBV28 to TRBJ1-6; 10 bases fit TRBD1. With 4 bases clipped from V and 9 bases from J, the junction kept 3 bases outside the gene matches. The CDR3 has 14 amino acids. Germline V CDR1 and CDR2: MDHEN, SYDVKM. The CDR3 loop reads CASSSGTGVSPLHF. The CDR3 DNA is TGTGCCAGCAGTTCCGGGACAGGGGTTTCACCCCTCCACTTT.

The chain is built from TRBV11-2 and TRBJ2-5; the D gene is possibly TRBD2 (7 bases). Trimming removed 1 base from V and 3 bases from J, with 12 bases in between. This CDR3 region has 15 residues. Germline CDR1 reads SGHAT; CDR2 reads FQNNGV. CDR3 loop: CASSLAGGQKETQYF. The CDR3 coding sequence is TGTGCCAGCAGCTTAGCGGGGGGACAAAAAGAGACCCAGTACTTC.

This clone was seen once. The chain carries TRBV7-2 and TRBJ2-7, with TRBD2 matching 8 bases. Germline loops: CDR1 SGHTA, CDR2 FQGNSA. The V and J ends lost 5 bases and 3 bases, in that order; junction bases with no gene match: 9. The CDR3 totals 15 residues. The CDR3 spells CASSHTSGGIYEQYF. Written as DNA, the CDR3 is TGTGCCAGCAGCCATACTAGCGGAGGGATCTACGAGCAGTACTTC.

This clone was recorded once. The gene calls are TRBV4-1 and TRBJ2-2; tentatively, D is TRBD2 (6 bases). The CDR3 sequence is 16 residues long. V lost 1 base, J lost 4 bases, and 13 bases lay in between. Per the germline V gene, CDR1 is MGHRA and CDR2 is YSYEKL. The CDR3 loop reads CASSQVRRRVTGELFF. DNA of the CDR3: TGCGCCAGCAGCCAAGTGAGGCGGAGGGTCACCGGGGAGCTGTTTTTT.

This chain joins TRBV18 and TRBJ1-3, with D possibly being TRBD1 (5 bases). Trimming stripped 5 bases from V and 3 bases from J, with 17 bases between. This CDR3 is 16 amino acids long. CDR1 is KGHSH, CDR2 LQKENI, per germline. The CDR3 loop reads CASSGDRDLIGNTIYF. CDR3 coding DNA: TGTGCCAGCTCAGGAGACCGGGACTTAATTGGAAACACCATATATTTT.

The chain employs TRBV6-5 and TRBJ1-5, with D possibly TRBD1 on 6 matching bases. This CDR3 comprises 15 residues. Germline V lookup: CDR1 MNHEY, CDR2 SVGAGI. Trimming cost V 6 bases and J 5 bases, with 17 bases left between them. The CDR3 DNA reads TGTGCCAGCAGCCGAGGGGGGGGCGTGTATCAGCCCCAGCATTTT. It is translated as CASSRGGGVYQPQHF.

The chain couples TRBV6-5 to TRBJ1-6; TRBD1 aligns across 7 bases. V lost 5 bases to trimming and J lost 4 bases; unmatched junction nucleotides: 2. This CDR3 has 14 residues. Germline CDR1 MNHEY, CDR2 SVGAGI. The CDR3 nucleotides read TGTGCCAGCAGTGAGGGACAGTATAATTCACCCCTCCACTTT. It is translated as CASSEGQYNSPLHF.

This sequence joins TRBV27 and TRBJ1-6; no reliable D call. This CDR3 spans 14 amino acids. V was clipped by 4 bases and J by 7 bases, with 11 bases between them. Germline CDR1 is MNHEY and CDR2 is SMNVEV (reference sequence). The CDR3 is CASSSGSINSPLHF. The DNA for the CDR3 is TGTGCCAGCAGTTCAGGATCCATAAATTCACCCCTCCACTTT.

V gene TRBV6-5 combines with J gene TRBJ2-1; unclear D gene. This CDR3 spans 16 amino acids. Trimming stripped 0 bases from V and 0 bases from J, with 9 bases between. Germline values: CDR1 MNHEY, CDR2 SVGAGI. Written as DNA, the CDR3 is TGTGCCAGCAGTTACTCGAGCAGGTACTCCTACAATGAGCAGTTCTTC. Translated: CASSYSSRYSYNEQFF.

The chain links TRBV18 to TRBJ1-1; D ambiguous. Germline CDR1 and CDR2: KGHSH and LQKENI. The CDR3 is 13 residues long. Deletions cut 4 bases from V and 1 base from J, with 7 bases between. This CDR3 is CASSQIENTEAFF. The CDR3 DNA follows: TGTGCCAGCTCACAGATAGAGAACACTGAAGCTTTCTTT.

The chain uses TRBV7-9 and TRBJ2-7, with D maybe TRBD2 (5 bases). V lost 5 bases, J lost 7 bases, and 15 bases lay in between. CDR1 and CDR2 (germline): SEHNR, FQNEAQ (reference sequence). This CDR3 comprises 13 residues. CDR3 amino acids: CASSRSREWEQYF. Written as DNA, the CDR3 is TGTGCCAGCAGCCGGAGTAGGGAGTGGGAGCAGTACTTC.

V usage is TRBV30 and J usage is TRBJ2-7; weak D call: TRBD2 (5 bases). Trimming left V 2 bases short and J 0 bases short, with 14 bases between. The CDR3 is 15 residues long. The germline V gene has CDR1 GTSNPN and CDR2 SVGIG (reference sequence). The CDR3 loop reads CAWSLHYGVSYEQYF. The CDR3 bases are TGTGCCTGGAGTCTACATTACGGGGTCTCCTACGAGCAGTACTTC. Together with reference TRBV30 and TRBJ2-7, the CDR3 gives the full variable domain: SQTIHQWPATLVQPVGSPLSLECTVEGTSNPNLYWYRQAAGRGLQLLFYSVGIGQISSEVPQNLSASRPQDRQFILSSKKLLLSDSGFYLCAWSLHYGVSYEQYFGPGTRLTVT.

This rearrangement joins TRBV9 to TRBJ2-7, with D tentatively TRBD2 (7 bases). There are 15 residues in the CDR3. The V end lost 5 bases, the J end lost 3 bases, and 18 bases lay between the germline ends. Germline CDR1 reads SGDLS; CDR2 reads YYNGEE. Written as DNA, the CDR3 is TGTGCCAGCAGTAGGGGGGGAGCGGAGAGCTACGAGCAGTACTTC. It specifies CASSRGGAESYEQYF.

The V call is TRBV7-2, the J call TRBJ2-7; D possibly corresponds to TRBD1 (5 bases). Germline V gene data show CDR1 as SGHTA and CDR2 as FQGNSA. V lost 1 base and J 3 bases, leaving 7 bases between the germline ends. The CDR3 has 13 amino acids. CDR3 sequence: CASSLGGYYEQYF. In nucleotides, the CDR3 is TGTGCCAGCAGCTTAGGGGGCTACTACGAGCAGTACTTC.

The gene calls are TRBV6-1 and TRBJ2-5, with unresolved D. CDR3 length equals 13 residues. Germline V gives CDR1 MNHNS, CDR2 SASEGT. Trimming removed 3 bases at V and 5 bases at J, with 10 bases between. DNA for the CDR3: TGTGCCAGCAGTGATGGGCTTTGGGAGACCCAGTACTTC. This gives the protein CASSDGLWETQYF.